This T cell receptor beta chain was sequenced during a study of T cells in Graves' hyperthyroidism and ophthalmopathy. PBMCs stemmed from less than 13 ml fresh peripheral blood. TCR beta CDR3 regions were amplified from RNA transcripts. Using the HTBI primer set, a first-round RT-PCR was run on the TCR CDR3. TCRdb used MiXCR to reprocess the multiplex PCR reads, holding one entry per CDR3 protein. Among around 290,000 distinct CDR3 sequences listed, about an eighth were seen once. Study-level results: Most thyroid clonotypes expanded above 0.001 were also detected in blood. Model-based prediction identified ophthalmopathy a median approximately 6.2 months prior to its onset.

This clonotype came up many times. Its antigen is still unknown. Per the germline V gene, CDR1 is MDHEN and CDR2 is SYDVKM. The CDR3 length is 16 residues. Germline trimming cut 2 bases from V and 8 bases from J; bases unmatched to any gene: 11. The chain joins TRBV28 to TRBJ2-1, with 8 bases matching TRBD2. Sequencing input: blood. The receptor comes from a woman between 35 and 50 years old with Graves' hyperthyroidism. This CDR3 reads CASSLGDREGRDEQFF. The DNA for the CDR3 is TGTGCCAGCAGTTTAGGGGATCGGGAGGGCCGGGATGAGCAGTTCTTC.